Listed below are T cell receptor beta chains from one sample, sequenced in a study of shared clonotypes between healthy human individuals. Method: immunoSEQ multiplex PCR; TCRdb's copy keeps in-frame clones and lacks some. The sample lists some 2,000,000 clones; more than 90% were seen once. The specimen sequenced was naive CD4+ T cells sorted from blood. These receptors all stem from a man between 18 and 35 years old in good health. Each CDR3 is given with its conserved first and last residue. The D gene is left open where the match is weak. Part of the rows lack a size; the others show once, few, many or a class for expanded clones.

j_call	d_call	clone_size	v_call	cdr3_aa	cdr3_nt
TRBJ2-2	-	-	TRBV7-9	CASSSQGPANTGELFF	TGTGCCAGCAGCTCTCAAGGGCCCGCGAACACCGGGGAGCTGTTTTTT
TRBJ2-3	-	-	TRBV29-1	CSVETERRIADTQYF	TGCAGCGTTGAAACCGAGAGACGGATTGCAGATACGCAGTATTTT
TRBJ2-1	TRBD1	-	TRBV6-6	CASSNRGLYNEQFF	TGTGCCAGCAGCAACAGGGGGCTCTACAATGAGCAGTTCTTC
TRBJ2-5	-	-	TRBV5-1	CASSLDERGTSLQETQYF	TGCGCCAGCAGCTTGGACGAAAGGGGCACCAGCTTACAAGAGACCCAGTACTTC
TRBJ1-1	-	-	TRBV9	CASSPQGYDRFEAFF	TGTGCCAGCAGCCCCCAGGGATACGACAGGTTTGAAGCTTTCTTT
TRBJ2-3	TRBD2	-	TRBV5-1	CASSPGTSGRAGTDTQYF	TGCGCCAGCAGCCCAGGGACTAGCGGGAGGGCCGGCACAGATACGCAGTATTTT
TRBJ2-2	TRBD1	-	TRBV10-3	CAISPRIGQGAFGGELFF	TGTGCCATCAGCCCCCGGATAGGACAGGGGGCCTTCGGCGGGGAGCTGTTTTTT
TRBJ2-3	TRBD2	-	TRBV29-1	CSVTLAGGSTDTQYF	TGCAGCGTAACTCTAGCGGGGGGTAGCACAGATACGCAGTATTTT
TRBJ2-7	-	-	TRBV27	CASSLVSDRVVYEQYF	TGTGCCAGCAGTCTTGTCTCGGACCGGGTGGTCTACGAGCAGTACTTC
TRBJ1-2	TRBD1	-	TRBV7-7	CASSFKGQRFFSYGYTF	TGTGCTAGCAGCTTTAAGGGACAGCGCTTTTTTTCCTATGGCTACACCTTC
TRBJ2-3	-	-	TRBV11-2	CASSLGLLTDTQYF	TGTGCCAGCAGCTTAGGTCTACTCACAGATACGCAGTATTTT
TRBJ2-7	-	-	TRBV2	CASSVGRGDYEQYF	TGTGCCAGCAGTGTCGGCAGGGGGGACTACGAGCAGTACTTC
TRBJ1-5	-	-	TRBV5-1	CASSLAPGVGNQPQHF	TGCGCCAGCAGCTTGGCTCCCGGGGTCGGCAATCAGCCCCAGCATTTT
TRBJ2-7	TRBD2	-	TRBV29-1	CSAAGDGGSYEQYF	TGCAGCGCCGCCGGGGACGGGGGGTCGTACGAGCAGTACTTC
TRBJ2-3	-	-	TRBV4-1	CASSQEIYQDSDTQYF	TGCGCCAGCAGCCAAGAAATATATCAGGATAGCGATACGCAGTATTTT
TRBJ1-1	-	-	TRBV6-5	CASSYGQRNTEAFF	TGTGCCAGCAGTTACGGGCAGCGCAACACTGAAGCTTTCTTT
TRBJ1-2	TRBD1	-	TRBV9	CASGLAQDRETIYGYTF	TGTGCCAGCGGACTTGCACAGGACAGGGAAACTATCTATGGCTACACCTTC
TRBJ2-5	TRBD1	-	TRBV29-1	CSATGLETQYF	TGCAGCGCGACAGGGTTGGAGACCCAGTACTTC
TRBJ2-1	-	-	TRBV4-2	CASSQDRLGLGSYNEQFF	TGTGCCAGCAGCCAAGATCGATTGGGCTTGGGCTCCTACAATGAGCAGTTCTTC
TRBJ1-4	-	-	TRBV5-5	CASSFLALEKLFF	TGTGCCAGCAGCTTCCTGGCTCTCGAAAAACTGTTTTTT
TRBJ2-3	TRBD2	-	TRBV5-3	CARSSPCGRAGTDTQYF	TGTGCCAGAAGCTCTCCTTGCGGGAGGGCCGGCACAGATACGCAGTATTTT
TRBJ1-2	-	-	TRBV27	CASGQSLYGYTF	TGTGCCAGTGGACAGTCTCTCTATGGCTACACCTTC
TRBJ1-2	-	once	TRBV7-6	CASSLAAKRDGYYTF	TGTGCCAGCAGCTTAGCTGCGAAAAGGGACGGATACTACACCTTC
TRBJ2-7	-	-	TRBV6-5	CASSYSADYEQYF	TGTGCCAGCAGTTACTCGGCGGACTACGAGCAGTACTTC
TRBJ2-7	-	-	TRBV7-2	CASSLLIGGLSYEQYF	TGTGCCAGCAGCTTATTAATCGGGGGACTCTCCTACGAGCAGTACTTC
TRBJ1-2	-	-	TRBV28	CASSLLVQGSYGYTF	TGTGCCAGCAGTCTCCTCGTACAGGGTAGCTATGGCTACACCTTC
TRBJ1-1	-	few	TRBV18	CASSRAGNTEAFF	TGTGCCAGCTCACGAGCGGGGAACACTGAAGCTTTCTTT
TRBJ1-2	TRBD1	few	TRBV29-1	CSVGTGAYGYTF	TGCAGCGTTGGGACAGGGGCATATGGCTACACCTTC
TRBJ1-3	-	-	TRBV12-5	CASVRRGGNRNTIYF	TGTGCTAGTGTCCGCCGGGGCGGGAACCGAAACACCATATATTTT
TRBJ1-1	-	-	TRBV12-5	CASGRGAAEAFF	TGTGCTAGTGGTAGGGGGGCGGCGGAAGCTTTCTTT
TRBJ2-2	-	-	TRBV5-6	CASSFRDRERGELFF	TGTGCCAGCAGCTTTAGGGACCGCGAGCGGGGGGAGCTGTTTTTT
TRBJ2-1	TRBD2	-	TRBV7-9	CASSFAGTSGNLEQFF	TGTGCCAGCAGCTTTGCCGGGACTAGCGGGAATTTGGAGCAGTTCTTC
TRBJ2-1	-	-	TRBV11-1	CASSLESSYFYNEQFF	TGTGCCAGCAGCTTAGAATCCAGCTACTTCTACAATGAGCAGTTCTTC
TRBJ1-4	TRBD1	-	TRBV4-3	CASSQDPSAGGRFF	TGCGCCAGCAGCCAAGATCCTAGCGCAGGGGGTAGATTTTTT
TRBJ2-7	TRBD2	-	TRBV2	CASRVGLAYEQYF	TGTGCCAGCAGGGTCGGACTAGCCTACGAGCAGTACTTC
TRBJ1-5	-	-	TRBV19	CASTNDPARIYSNQPQHF	TGTGCCAGTACCAATGACCCCGCCAGGATTTATAGCAATCAGCCCCAGCATTTT
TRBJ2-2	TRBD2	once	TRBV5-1	CASSPTGTTNTGELFF	TGCGCCAGCAGCCCAACCGGGACTACCAACACCGGGGAGCTGTTTTTT
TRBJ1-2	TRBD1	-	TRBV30	CAWSAGGLGYTF	TGTGCCTGGTCCGCAGGGGGCTTGGGCTACACCTTC
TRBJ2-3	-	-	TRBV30	CAWSEGRVNTQYF	TGTGCCTGGAGCGAGGGCCGTGTGAATACGCAGTATTTT
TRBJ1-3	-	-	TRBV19	CASNSRDLSGNTIYF	TGTGCCAGCAACTCCAGGGACCTCTCTGGAAACACCATATATTTT
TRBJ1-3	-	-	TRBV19	CASSIPWETSSSTIYF	TGTGCCAGTAGTATACCATGGGAGACAAGCTCGAGCACCATATATTTT
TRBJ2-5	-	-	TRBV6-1	CASSGGGGETQYF	TGTGCCAGCAGTGGGGGCGGAGGAGAGACCCAGTACTTC
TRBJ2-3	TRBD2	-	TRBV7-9	CASSLTSGGTDTQYF	TGTGCCAGCAGCTTGACTAGCGGGGGGACAGATACGCAGTATTTT
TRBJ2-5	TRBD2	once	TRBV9	CASSVNGLAWRQETQYF	TGTGCCAGCAGCGTGAATGGACTAGCGTGGAGACAGGAGACCCAGTACTTC
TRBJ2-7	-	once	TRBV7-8	CASSPMGAGEQYF	TGTGCCAGCAGCCCAATGGGCGCGGGAGAGCAGTACTTC
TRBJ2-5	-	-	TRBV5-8	CASSFGRPTGETQYF	TGTGCCAGCAGCTTTGGGCGACCAACGGGAGAGACCCAGTACTTC
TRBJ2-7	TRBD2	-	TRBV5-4	CASSSGLAEPSYEQYF	TGTGCCAGCAGCTCCGGACTAGCGGAACCGTCCTACGAGCAGTACTTC
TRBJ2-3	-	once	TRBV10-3	CAISESRDTQYF	TGTGCCATCAGTGAGTCGCGGGATACGCAGTATTTT
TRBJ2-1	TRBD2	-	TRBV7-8	CASSLWGSGKYNEQFF	TGTGCCAGCAGCTTATGGGGAAGCGGGAAATACAATGAGCAGTTCTTC
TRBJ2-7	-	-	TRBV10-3	CATQQDRTDYEQYF	TGTGCCACCCAGCAGGACCGTACGGACTACGAGCAGTACTTC
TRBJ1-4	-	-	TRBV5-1	CASSLARTGTTNEKLFF	TGCGCCAGCAGCTTGGCTCGTACAGGGACAACTAATGAAAAACTGTTTTTT
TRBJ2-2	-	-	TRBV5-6	CASSLRQNTGELFF	TGTGCCAGCAGCTTACGACAGAACACCGGGGAGCTGTTTTTT
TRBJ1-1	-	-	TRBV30	CAWWGRTTEAFF	TGTGCCTGGTGGGGGAGGACCACTGAAGCTTTCTTT
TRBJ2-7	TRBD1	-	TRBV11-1	CASSPGGQGITYEQYF	TGTGCCAGCAGCCCAGGGGGACAGGGTATCACCTACGAGCAGTACTTC
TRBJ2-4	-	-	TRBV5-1	CASSLEGKRGAIQYF	TGCGCCAGCAGCTTGGAAGGCAAAAGAGGGGCCATTCAGTACTTC
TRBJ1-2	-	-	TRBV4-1	CASSQAMAGYGYTF	TGCGCCAGCAGCCAAGCTATGGCAGGCTATGGCTACACCTTC
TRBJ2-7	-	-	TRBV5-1	CASSLSGSEYEQYF	TGCGCCAGCAGCTTGTCGGGTTCGGAATACGAGCAGTACTTC
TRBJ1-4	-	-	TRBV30	CAWSGTKGEKLFF	TGTGCCTGGTCCGGGACCAAAGGCGAAAAACTGTTTTTT
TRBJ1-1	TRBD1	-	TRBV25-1	CASSSHRGLGAFF	TGTGCCAGCAGTTCCCACAGGGGGCTCGGAGCTTTCTTT
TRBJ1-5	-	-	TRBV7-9	CASSLEANQPQHF	TGTGCCAGCAGCTTAGAAGCCAATCAGCCCCAGCATTTT